This TCR beta chain appears in the sequencing data of a study of blood T cell repertoires in COVID-19. Study-level information: The United States, Italy and Spain were the sources of the acute and convalescent COVID-19 samples.

Trimming stripped 6 bases from V and 1 base from J, with 9 bases between. CDR3 size: 13 residues. CDR1 is MNHNY and CDR2 is SVGAGI in the germline V gene (reference sequence). As originally analysed: Cell counts per sample came from amplifying reference gene primers. The data were produced by immunoSEQ multiplex PCR, yet TCRdb's version contains in-frame clones alone and is incomplete. Clone size and V and J calls were adopted from that table, with D and trimming inferred from the DNA. The table includes 250,000 to 300,000 clones, less than 85% detected once. The rearrangement links TRBV6-6 to TRBJ1-1; no clear D. Specimen: peripheral blood. This clonotype was obtained from a man aged 55 to 70 who had recovered from COVID-19. The CDR3 spells CASSPGRNTEAFF. DNA for the CDR3: TGTGCCAGCAGCCCGGGGAGGAACACTGAAGCTTTCTTT.